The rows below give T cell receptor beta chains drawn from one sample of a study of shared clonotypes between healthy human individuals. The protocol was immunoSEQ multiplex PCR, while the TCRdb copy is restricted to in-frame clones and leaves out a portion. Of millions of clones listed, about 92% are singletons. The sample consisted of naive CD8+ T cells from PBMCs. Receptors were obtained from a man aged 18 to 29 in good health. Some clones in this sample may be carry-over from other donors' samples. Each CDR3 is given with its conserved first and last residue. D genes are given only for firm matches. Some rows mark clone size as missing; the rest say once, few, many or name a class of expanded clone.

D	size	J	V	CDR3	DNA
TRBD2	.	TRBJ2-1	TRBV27	CASSLFREVNNEQFF	TGTGCCAGCAGTTTATTCCGGGAGGTCAACAATGAGCAGTTCTTC
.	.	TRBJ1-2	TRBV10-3	CAISDPSGDYGYTF	TGTGCCATCAGTGACCCATCGGGGGACTATGGCTACACCTTC
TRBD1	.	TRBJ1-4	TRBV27	CASTKTGSNEKLFF	TGTGCCAGCACTAAGACAGGGTCTAATGAAAAACTGTTTTTT
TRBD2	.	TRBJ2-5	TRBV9	CASSWGLEENQETQYF	TGTGCCAGCAGCTGGGGACTAGAGGAAAATCAAGAGACCCAGTACTTC
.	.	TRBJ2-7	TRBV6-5	CASSYSWERVLYEQYF	TGTGCCAGCAGTTACTCATGGGAGCGAGTACTCTACGAGCAGTACTTC
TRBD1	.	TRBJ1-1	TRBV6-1	CASRARGGSAEAFF	TGTGCCAGCAGAGCCAGGGGGGGTTCAGCTGAAGCTTTCTTT
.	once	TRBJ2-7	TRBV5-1	CASSFSADEQYF	TGCGCCAGCAGCTTTTCGGCGGACGAGCAGTACTTC
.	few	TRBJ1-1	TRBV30	CAWSPGPLEAFF	TGTGCCTGGAGTCCAGGACCGCTTGAAGCTTTCTTT
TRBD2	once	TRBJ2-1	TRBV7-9	CASSPMTSGKSSYNEQFF	TGTGCCAGCAGCCCCATGACTAGCGGCAAGAGCTCCTACAATGAGCAGTTCTTC
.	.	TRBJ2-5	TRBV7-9	CASREGGRGETQYF	TGTGCCAGCAGAGAGGGGGGCCGCGGGGAGACCCAGTACTTC
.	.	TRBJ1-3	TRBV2	CASSAGNTIYF	TGTGCCAGCAGCGCCGGAAACACCATATATTTT
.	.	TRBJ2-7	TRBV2	CASSEGWAGIYEQYF	TGTGCCAGCAGTGAAGGGTGGGCAGGCATCTACGAGCAGTACTTC
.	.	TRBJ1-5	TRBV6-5	CASSDRMGSQPQHF	TGTGCCAGCAGTGACCGTATGGGGAGCCAGCCCCAGCATTTT
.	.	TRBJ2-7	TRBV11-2	CASSLGAGRGYEQYF	TGTGCCAGCAGCTTAGGGGCAGGGAGAGGATACGAGCAGTACTTC
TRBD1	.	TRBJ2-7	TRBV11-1	CASSYTQGDYEQYF	TGTGCCAGCAGCTATACTCAGGGGGACTACGAGCAGTACTTC
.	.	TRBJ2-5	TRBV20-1	CSARQETQYF	TGCAGTGCTAGGCAAGAGACCCAGTACTTC
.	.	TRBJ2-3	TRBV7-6	CASRSGGGTAGTQYF	TGTGCCAGCAGATCTGGGGGCGGGACCGCGGGCACGCAGTATTTT
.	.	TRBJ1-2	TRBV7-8	CASSPFGGYGYTF	TGTGCCAGCAGCCCCTTTGGGGGCTATGGCTACACCTTC
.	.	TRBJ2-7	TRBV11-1	CASSLGGVVYEQYF	TGTGCCAGCAGCTTAGGAGGAGTTGTCTACGAGCAGTACTTC
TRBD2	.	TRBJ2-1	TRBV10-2	CASSESGLAAASSYNEQFF	TGCGCCAGCAGTGAGTCCGGACTAGCGGCTGCGAGCTCCTACAATGAGCAGTTCTTC
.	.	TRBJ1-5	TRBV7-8	CASSQGTSKWGNQPQHF	TGTGCCAGCAGCCAGGGGACAAGCAAATGGGGCAATCAGCCCCAGCATTTT
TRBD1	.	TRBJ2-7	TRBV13	CASSLGQGTYEQYF	TGTGCCAGCAGCTTAGGACAGGGGACGTACGAGCAGTACTTC
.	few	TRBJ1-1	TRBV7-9	CASSLTGNTEAFF	TGTGCCAGCAGCTTGACTGGAAACACTGAAGCTTTCTTT
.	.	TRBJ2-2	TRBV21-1	CASSKVRGRDTGELFF	TGTGCCAGCAGCAAAGTCCGAGGGAGGGACACCGGGGAGCTGTTTTTT
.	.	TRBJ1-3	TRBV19	CATLNLEDNSGNTIYF	TGTGCCACTCTGAATTTGGAGGACAACTCTGGAAACACCATATATTTT
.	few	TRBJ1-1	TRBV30	CAWSVGGEAFF	TGTGCCTGGAGTGTTGGGGGCGAAGCTTTCTTT
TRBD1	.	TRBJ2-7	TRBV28	CASRNGQGVWYEQYF	TGTGCCAGCAGGAACGGACAGGGGGTGTGGTACGAGCAGTACTTC
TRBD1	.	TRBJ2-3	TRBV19	CASSAFLGQGADTQYF	TGTGCCAGTAGCGCCTTCTTGGGACAGGGGGCAGATACGCAGTATTTT
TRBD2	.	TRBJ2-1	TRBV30	CACDLAGGPQEQFF	TGTGCCTGCGATCTAGCGGGAGGGCCTCAGGAGCAGTTCTTC
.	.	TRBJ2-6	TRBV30	CAWEDRHSGANVLTF	TGTGCCTGGGAGGACCGTCACTCTGGGGCCAACGTCCTGACTTTC
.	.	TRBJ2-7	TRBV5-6	CASSLDGEVIYEQYF	TGTGCCAGCAGCTTGGATGGGGAGGTTATCTACGAGCAGTACTTC
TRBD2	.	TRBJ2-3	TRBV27	CASRREGLAGGTDTQYF	TGTGCCAGCAGAAGAGAGGGACTAGCGGGAGGGACAGATACGCAGTATTTT
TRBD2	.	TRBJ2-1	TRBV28	CASRLLASSDNEQFF	TGTGCCAGCAGGTTACTAGCGTCATCGGACAATGAGCAGTTCTTC
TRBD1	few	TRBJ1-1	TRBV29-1	CSVGQSLIEAFF	TGCAGCGTGGGACAGTCATTGATTGAAGCTTTCTTT
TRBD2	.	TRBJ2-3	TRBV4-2	CASSPPVGLAGADTQYF	TGTGCCAGCAGCCCCCCGGTTGGATTAGCGGGAGCAGATACGCAGTATTTT
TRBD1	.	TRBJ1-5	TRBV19	CASSMTATGGGQPQHF	TGTGCCAGTAGTATGACGGCGACAGGGGGAGGTCAGCCCCAGCATTTT
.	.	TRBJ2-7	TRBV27	CASSSRGGYEQYF	TGTGCCAGCAGTTCTAGGGGGGGCTACGAGCAGTACTTC
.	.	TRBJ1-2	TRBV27	CASSLSIKGTRYGYTF	TGTGCCAGCAGTTTATCGATAAAGGGGACCCGCTATGGCTACACCTTC
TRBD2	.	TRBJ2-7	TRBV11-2	CASSRGGYSYEQYF	TGTGCCAGCAGCCGGGGGGGGTACTCCTACGAGCAGTACTTC
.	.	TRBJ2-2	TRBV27	CASSLLPGPTGELFF	TGTGCCAGCAGTCTTCTTCCGGGCCCCACCGGGGAGCTGTTTTTT
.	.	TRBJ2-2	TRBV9	CASSVAANTGELFF	TGTGCCAGCAGCGTAGCTGCGAACACCGGGGAGCTGTTTTTT
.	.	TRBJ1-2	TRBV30	CAWSAANRVTDYGYTF	TGTGCCTGGAGTGCCGCTAACAGGGTTACGGACTATGGCTACACCTTC
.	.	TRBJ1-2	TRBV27	CASSLGGAHGYTF	TGTGCCAGCAGTTTAGGGGGGGCACATGGCTACACCTTC
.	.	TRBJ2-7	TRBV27	CASSLGPDTLGYEQYF	TGTGCCAGCAGTTTAGGACCGGACACCCTGGGCTACGAGCAGTACTTC
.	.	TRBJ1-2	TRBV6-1	CASRGLGYGYTF	TGTGCCAGCAGGGGACTTGGATATGGCTACACCTTC
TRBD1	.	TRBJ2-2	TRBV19	CASSLDRAGAGELFF	TGTGCCAGTAGCCTTGACAGGGCAGGGGCCGGGGAGCTGTTTTTT
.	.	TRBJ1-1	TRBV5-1	CASSLKWPDTEAFF	TGCGCCAGCAGCTTGAAATGGCCCGACACTGAAGCTTTCTTT
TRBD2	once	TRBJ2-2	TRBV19	CASSIDRTSGRNTGELFF	TGTGCCAGTAGTATAGATCGGACTAGCGGGAGGAACACCGGGGAGCTGTTTTTT
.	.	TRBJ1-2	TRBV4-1	CASTDRGAYGYTF	TGCGCCAGCACCGACCGGGGGGCCTATGGCTACACCTTC
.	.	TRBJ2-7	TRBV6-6	CASSRQRDTSYEQYF	TGTGCCAGCAGTCGCCAAAGGGACACCTCCTACGAGCAGTACTTC
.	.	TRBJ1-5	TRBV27	CASSSTDNSNQPQHF	TGTGCCAGCAGTTCTACGGACAATAGCAATCAGCCCCAGCATTTT
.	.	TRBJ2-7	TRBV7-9	CASRPEGFSYEQYF	TGTGCCAGCAGACCCGAGGGATTCTCCTACGAGCAGTACTTC
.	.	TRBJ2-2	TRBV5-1	CASSPEGTGELFF	TGCGCCAGCAGCCCGGAGGGCACCGGGGAGCTGTTTTTT
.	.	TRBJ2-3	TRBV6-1	CWRVGTDTQYF	TGCTGGAGGGTCGGAACAGATACGCAGTATTTT
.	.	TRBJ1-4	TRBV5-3	CAEYATNEKLFF	TGTGCCGAATACGCAACTAATGAAAAACTGTTTTTT